A single sample is the source of the 8 T cell receptor beta chains below, sequenced in a study of T cell repertoires in cytomegalovirus infection (dated by TCRdb to about 2019). The data were produced on an Illumina HiSeq 1500. In TCRdb, the public reads were trimmed at Q25 with fastp and aligned with MiXCR, with productive beta chains retained. Identical CDR3 protein sequences are pooled into one entry, listed with their most common genes and DNA. The table for this sample lists fewer than 1,000,000 distinct CDR3 sequences; approximately 31% of them were counted only once. Jointly, the top ten make up roughly 13% of the sample. These receptors' targets are unknown. Sample treatment or condition, as interpreted from the label and publication: in vitro stimulation with specific CMV peptide epitopes to enrich CMV-specific T cells. This sample comprised cultured CD8+ T cells from PBMCs, obtained from culture after CMV antigen stimulation. These TCRs come from a human donor in good health (CMV status not recorded). Some clones in this sample may be carry-over from other donors' samples.

This chain connects TRBV7-9 to TRBJ1-1; no reliable D call. The CDR3 covers 14 residues. The germline CDR1 and CDR2 sequences are SEHNR and FQNEAQ (reference sequence). V was trimmed by 5 bases and J by 5 bases, leaving 15 bases between them. The CDR3 protein is CASSPQPSGTEAFF. CDR3 nucleotide sequence: TGTGCCAGCAGCCCTCAACCGAGCGGGACTGAAGCTTTCTTT. The variable domain in full, with the rest retrieved from reference TRBV7-9 and TRBJ1-1, is DTGVSQNPRHKITKRGQNVTFRCDPISEHNRLYWYRQTLGQGPEFLTYFQNEAQLEKSRLLSDRFSAERPKGSFSTLEIQRTEQGDSAMYLCASSPQPSGTEAFFGQGTRLTVV.

The chain is built from TRBV19 and TRBJ1-1, with TRBD1 matching over 7 bases. From germline, CDR1 is LNHDA and CDR2 SQIVND (reference sequence). Trimming at V came to 7 bases and at J to 1 base, leaving 6 bases not matched to a gene. The CDR3 length is 14 residues. CDR3 protein: CASIIRGGNTEAFF. CDR3 in DNA: TGTGCCAGTATCATCAGGGGGGGGAACACTGAAGCTTTCTTT.

The chain carries TRBV19 and TRBJ1-1; D is unresolved. The germline gives CDR1 LNHDA, CDR2 SQIVND (reference sequence). V lost 3 bases and J lost 7, with 9 bases in between. The CDR3 consists of 12 residues. The CDR3 DNA reads as TGTGCCAGTAGTATCCCCAGCGTTGAAGCTTTCTTT. Its translation is CASSIPSVEAFF.

The genes are TRBV20-1 and TRBJ1-2; D uncertain. Germline V gene lookup returns CDR1 DFQATT and CDR2 SNEGSKA (reference sequence). The CDR3 has 12 amino acids. V gave up 1 base and J gave up 7 bases, with 10 bases separating them. This CDR3 is CSARGGLSGYTF. In DNA form, the CDR3 reads TGCAGTGCTAGAGGTGGCCTAAGTGGCTACACCTTC.

This clonotype showed up many times. Here the CDR3 DNA reads TGTGCCAGCAGCGAGCGGGGGCCCACAGATACGCAGTATTTT. Translated: CASSERGPTDTQYF. The V gene is TRBV7-6, the J gene TRBJ2-3, with 8 nucleotides matching TRBD2. The CDR3 runs 14 residues. V was clipped by 5 bases and J by 2 bases; unmatched bases: 3. CDR1 is SGHVS and CDR2 is FNYEAQ in the germline V gene. Based on the CDR3 plus reference TRBV7-6 and TRBJ2-3, the full variable domain is GAGVSQSPRYKVTKRGQDVALRCDPISGHVSLYWYRQALGQGPEFLTYFNYEAQQDKSGLPNDRFSAERPEGSISTLTIQRTEQRDSAMYRCASSERGPTDTQYFGPGTRLTVL.

There are many counts of this clonotype. This sequence joins TRBV19 and TRBJ1-2, with TRBD1 as a possible D gene (6 bases). From germline, CDR1 is LNHDA and CDR2 SQIVND (reference sequence). This CDR3 comprises 14 residues. Trimming stripped 6 bases from V and 1 base from J, with 12 bases between. In nucleotides, the CDR3 is TGTGCCAGTAGGACAGGAGTAGATAACTATGGCTACACCTTC. Translating gives CASRTGVDNYGYTF.

The chain couples TRBV27 to TRBJ2-7; D remains unclear. CDR1 MNHEY and CDR2 SMNVEV come from the germline V gene (reference sequence). Trimming stripped 5 bases from V and 6 bases from J, with 11 bases between. This CDR3 spans 12 amino acids. In DNA, the CDR3 is TGTGCCAGCAGTCCCCATGTGGGCGAGCAGTACTTC. It codes for CASSPHVGEQYF.

The chain employs TRBV20-1 and TRBJ2-7; D remains ambiguous. With 2 bases removed from V and 5 bases from J, the gap between germline ends came to 16 bases. CDR1 DFQATT and CDR2 SNEGSKA come from the germline V gene (reference sequence). This CDR3 is built from 14 residues. CDR3 nucleotides: TGCAGTGCTAGACTTCCTGGATGGCAGGACGAGCAGTACTTC. Its translation: CSARLPGWQDEQYF.